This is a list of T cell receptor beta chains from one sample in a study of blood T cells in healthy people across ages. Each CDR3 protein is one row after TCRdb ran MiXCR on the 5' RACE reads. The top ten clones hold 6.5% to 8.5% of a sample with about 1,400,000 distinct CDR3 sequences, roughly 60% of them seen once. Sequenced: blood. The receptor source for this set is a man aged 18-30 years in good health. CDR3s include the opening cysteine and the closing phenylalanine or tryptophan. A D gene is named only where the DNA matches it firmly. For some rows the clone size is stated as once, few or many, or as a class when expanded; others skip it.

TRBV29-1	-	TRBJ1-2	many	CSVDGYTF	TGCAGCGTTGACGGCTACACCTTC
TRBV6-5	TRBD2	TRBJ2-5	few	CASSYGTSGRETQYF	TGTGCCAGCAGTTACGGGACTAGCGGTAGGGAGACCCAGTACTTC
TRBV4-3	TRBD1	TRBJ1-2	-	CASSQEGDRGRIHGYTF	TGCGCCAGCAGCCAAGAGGGAGACAGGGGGCGCATTCATGGCTACACCTTC
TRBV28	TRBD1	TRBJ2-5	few	CASSSGQRQETQYF	TGTGCCAGCAGTTCGGGACAGCGTCAAGAGACCCAGTACTTC
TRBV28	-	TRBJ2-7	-	CASKQGGPYEQYF	TGTGCCAGCAAACAGGGCGGACCCTACGAGCAGTACTTC
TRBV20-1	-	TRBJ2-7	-	CSARGSAGSGQYF	TGCAGTGCTAGGGGATCGGCCGGGAGTGGGCAGTACTTC
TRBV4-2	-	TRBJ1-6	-	CASSPTVGELNSPLHF	TGTGCCAGCAGCCCCACGGTGGGGGAACTTAATTCACCCCTCCACTTT
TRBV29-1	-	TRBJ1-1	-	CSVASRLNTNTEAFF	TGCAGCGTTGCGTCCCGACTCAACACGAACACTGAAGCTTTCTTT
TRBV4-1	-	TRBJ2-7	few	CASSFRLSLLWEQYF	TGCGCCAGCAGCTTCCGACTATCCCTTCTTTGGGAGCAGTACTTC
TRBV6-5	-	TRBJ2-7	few	CATSVGVTYEQYF	TGTGCCACCAGCGTCGGAGTAACCTACGAGCAGTACTTC
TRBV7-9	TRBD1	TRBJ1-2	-	CASNLLGGQSYGYTF	TGTGCCAGCAACCTCCTAGGGGGACAGTCCTATGGCTACACCTTC
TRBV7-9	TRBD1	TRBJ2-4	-	CASSVEGTGGEYF	TGTGCCAGCAGCGTAGAAGGGACAGGGGGCGAGTACTTC